This is a list of T cell receptor beta chains from one sample in a study of blood T cell repertoires in COVID-19. TCRdb's copy holds only in-frame clones and misses some; the assay was immunoSEQ multiplex PCR. The sample shows about 64,000 clones, around 83% of them seen only once. The sample comprised peripheral blood. Every receptor here comes from a woman aged 55-75 years with acute or convalescent COVID-19. Both conserved end residues are part of each CDR3.

cdr3_aa | v_call
CASSPTGGSGNTIYF | TRBV5-1
CASSDGQGDGYTF | TRBV6-6
CASSLERTGGSGELFF | TRBV6-5
CASSMSKVLADEQFF | TRBV19
CASSLPRDRGPNTGELFF | TRBV5-1
CASSDHIYGYTF | TRBV6-1
CASSLNRGQSNTEAFF | TRBV5-1
CASSTTRTRQGENEKLFF | TRBV7-9
CASSNRVHQPQHF | TRBV5-5
CAWSVPGTAYEQYF | TRBV30
CASSLGGTGSTDTQYF | TRBV5-1
CASSLRGTGNEQFF | TRBV7-3
CASSTLAGGLSGANVLTF | TRBV5-1
CASGPRAGNTEAFF | TRBV9
CSVDRGGAEAFF | TRBV29-1
CASGLGQSTYNEQFF | TRBV12-5
CASSEVGGSYSYNEQFF | TRBV6-1
CAISESSVQGVREAFF | TRBV10-3
CASSGQGPNYGYTF | TRBV6-5
CAWSAGTGAFHGYTF | TRBV30
CATSRDRTGGTEAFF | TRBV15
CASSQGPGVPNTEAFF | TRBV14
CASKSGFSYEQYF | TRBV2
CSVEVQGEKLFF | TRBV29-1
CASSVAGVGVPSTGELFF | TRBV5-8
CASSQGGQRNQPQHF | TRBV3-1/TRBV3-2
CASRPGTGYATNEKLFF | TRBV5-1
CASSARTGGGNSPLHF | TRBV2
CASSSSDEQFF | TRBV5-6
CASSYAQGANYGYTF | TRBV6-5
CAWSSGLPHNEQFF | TRBV30
CAWGGRAGAHNEQFF | TRBV30
CASSLPGGAEAFF | TRBV27
CASTFGQAYNSPLHF | TRBV2
CASSPLDSFSGELFF | TRBV7-2
CASSYRDGTQYF | TRBV6-5
CASSPTMDSNEKLFF | TRBV5-4
CASSMQASGGKTQYF | TRBV3-1/TRBV3-2
CASSKEMTGEQYF | TRBV7-9
CASSPLGLTYEQYF | TRBV11-2
CASSYTGQLKAFF | TRBV6-6